This T cell receptor beta chain was recorded in a study of blood T cell repertoires in COVID-19. Study-level information: Spain, Italy and the United States supplied samples that represented acute and convalescent COVID-19. In each case, the material was cDNA or gDNA derived from T cells, B-cell-depleted T cells, or PBMCs.

Seattle's enrolled individuals joined amid active infection and were then monitored longitudinally. V lost 4 bases, J lost 1 base, and 13 bases lay in between. The V gene's germline CDR1 is MNHNY and CDR2 SVGAGI (reference sequence). CDR3 size: 15 residues. Original analysis: By means of reference gene primer amplification, nucleated cell counts were estimated. Assay: immunoSEQ multiplex PCR; the TCRdb copy retains only in-frame clones and omits some. V and J calls plus clone size are reproduced from that table; the DNA served to infer D and trimming. The sample includes under 100,000 clones, roughly 78% of them seen just once.

The receptor was derived from a man aged 55 to 69 with COVID-19, enrolled during active disease. The chain links TRBV6-6 to TRBJ2-5; weak D call: TRBD2 (6 bases). Input material: peripheral blood. The CDR3 sequence: CASSLGGPPQETQYF. Written as DNA, the CDR3 is TGTGCCAGCAGTTTGGGGGGACCCCCCCAAGAGACCCAGTACTTC.